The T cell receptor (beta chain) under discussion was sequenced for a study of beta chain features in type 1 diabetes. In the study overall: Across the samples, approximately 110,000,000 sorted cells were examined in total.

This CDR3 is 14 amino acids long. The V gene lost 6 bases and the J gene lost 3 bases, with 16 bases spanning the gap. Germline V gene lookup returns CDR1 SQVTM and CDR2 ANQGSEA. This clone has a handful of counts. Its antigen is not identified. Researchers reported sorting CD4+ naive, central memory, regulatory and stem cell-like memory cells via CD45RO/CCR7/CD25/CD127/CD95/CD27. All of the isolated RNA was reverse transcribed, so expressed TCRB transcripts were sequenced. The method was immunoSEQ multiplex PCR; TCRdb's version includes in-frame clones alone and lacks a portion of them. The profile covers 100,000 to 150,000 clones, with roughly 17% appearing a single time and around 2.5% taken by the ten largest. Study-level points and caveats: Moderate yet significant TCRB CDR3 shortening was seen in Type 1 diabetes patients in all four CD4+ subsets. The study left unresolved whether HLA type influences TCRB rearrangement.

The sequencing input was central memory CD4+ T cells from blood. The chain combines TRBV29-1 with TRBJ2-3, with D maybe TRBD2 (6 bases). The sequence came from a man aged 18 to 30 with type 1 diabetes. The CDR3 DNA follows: TGCAGCGTCCCTCGGGGGAGCCAGACAGATACGCAGTATTTT. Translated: CSVPRGSQTDTQYF.